These T cell receptor beta chains were read from a single sample in a study of blood T cell repertoires in COVID-19. TCRdb's table, derived via immunoSEQ multiplex PCR, lists solely in-frame clones and lacks some. In the table there are roughly 300,000 clones, roughly 87% of which are singletons. Material: peripheral blood. Every receptor here comes from a human donor in a cohort sampled during active COVID-19. CDR3s leave out the opening cysteine and the closing phenylalanine or tryptophan. Clone sizes are given selectively: once, few, many, or a class where the clone is expanded.

j_call clone_size v_call cdr3_aa
TRBJ2-5 NA TRBV18 ASSPSRGRTSGTETQY
TRBJ1-2 NA TRBV3-1/TRBV3-2 ASSQAGQVYGYT
TRBJ1-6 few TRBV4-2 ASSQDPGNFGSPLH
TRBJ2-3 few TRBV6-5 AIEGVTDTQY
TRBJ1-1 NA TRBV27 ASSLDPGQGTEAF
TRBJ2-7 NA TRBV6-5 ASSYAYEQY
TRBJ1-4 NA TRBV4-3 ASSQEGLGAHGEKLF
TRBJ1-2 NA TRBV30 AWSKGLDYGYT
TRBJ2-3 NA TRBV28 ASSYVPFRDFTYTQY
TRBJ1-2 NA TRBV19 ASSWDRGKGYT
TRBJ1-4 NA TRBV12-3/TRBV12-4 ASSKLGGKLF
TRBJ1-1 NA TRBV7-2 ASSLGGAGTEAF
TRBJ1-6 NA TRBV6-5 ASSYWREGNSPLH
TRBJ1-6 NA TRBV28 ASSPGSRGNSPLH
TRBJ1-2 NA TRBV7-9 ASSPGGGIYGYT
TRBJ1-2 once TRBV27 ASSLTGRGGYT
TRBJ2-1 NA TRBV9 ASSLLAGGTYNEQF
TRBJ2-1 NA TRBV11-2 ASSARLANYNEQF
TRBJ1-1 NA TRBV14 ASSLDQARGTEAF
TRBJ2-1 NA TRBV11-2 ASRGTSGRTTYNEQF
TRBJ1-3 NA TRBV6-5 ASGRGLSGNTIY
TRBJ1-5 NA TRBV10-1 ASSYPDSPLNQPQH
TRBJ1-3 NA TRBV24-1 ATSDSQGHGNTIY
TRBJ1-2 NA TRBV7-9 ASSFRGGDGYT
TRBJ1-2 NA TRBV30 AWSVLWQRNYGYT
TRBJ2-5 NA TRBV2 ASTQWGQGGETQY
TRBJ1-1 once TRBV10-3 AISELGPSRGRTEAF
TRBJ1-2 NA TRBV9 ASSVGQGRYGYT
TRBJ2-1 NA TRBV5-6 ASSLGTGGYNEQF
TRBJ2-5 NA TRBV20-1 SGLLWETQY
TRBJ2-2 NA TRBV4-3 ASSQGSLHTGELF
TRBJ2-3 NA TRBV9 ASSASRMWDTQY
TRBJ1-3 NA TRBV18 ASSSSPGPGNTIY
TRBJ1-2 NA TRBV28 ASRKPTGGSGYT
TRBJ1-5 NA TRBV6-1 ASSEFILYETENQPQH
TRBJ2-1 NA TRBV3-1/TRBV3-2 ASSQVLGRPIYNEQF
TRBJ2-2 NA TRBV6-5 ASRPGHKNTGELF
TRBJ2-1 many TRBV19 ASGSGGTYNEQF
TRBJ2-3 NA TRBV5-1 ASSLALAGADTQY
TRBJ1-3 NA TRBV28 ASSFGQGSSGNTIY
TRBJ1-3 NA TRBV10-3 ATRGPNTIY
TRBJ1-5 NA TRBV27 ASKRGGGNQPQH
TRBJ2-1 NA TRBV4-3 ASSQEVLAGNNEQF
TRBJ1-1 NA TRBV19 ASSMTGSGAEAF
TRBJ2-5 NA TRBV18 ASSPGQGAETQY
TRBJ2-7 NA TRBV9 ASSVAWDSRYEQY
TRBJ1-5 NA TRBV3-1/TRBV3-2 ASSHQGREQPQH